What follows describes a single T cell receptor beta chain. What it binds is not known. TCRdb re-called the 5' RACE reads with MiXCR, one entry per CDR3 protein. The table lists over 150,000 distinct CDR3 sequences, roughly 20% of them singletons. The sample is drawn from a study of T-cell memory formation after mild COVID-19. Study-wide context: Each donor largely had its own TCR clusters. Whole-study results and caveats: The pre-infection memory compartment contained some responding clones, suggesting cross-reactive memory joined. Day 15 to 85 contracting clones showed balanced CD4/CD8; day 15 to 37 expanders favored CD4+.

Germline V gene sequence: CDR1 SGHRS, CDR2 YFSETQ. The CDR3 spans 14 residues. The junction had 4 bases not matched to a gene; V was cut back by 0 bases and J by 8 bases. This rearrangement joins TRBV5-1 to TRBJ1-2, with TRBD1 identical over 10 bases. This receptor was taken from a man between 18 and 35 years old who had mild COVID-19 (a few samples of this study predate the infection). Cell type and time point are not known. The sample consisted of PBMCs or a T cell subset sorted from them (not recorded which). The CDR3 DNA follows: TGCGCCAGCAGCTTGGGACAGGGGGCGCCCGGCTACACCTTC. Its protein is CASSLGQGAPGYTF.